This T cell receptor (beta chain) was captured by sequencing in a study of blood T cell repertoires in COVID-19 (TCRdb year 2020). Broadly, across the study: Collaborator samples came from the United States, Italy and Spain and covered acute and convalescent phases of COVID-19. Where available, HLA class I and class II types were taken from metadata supplied by the sample provider and were not determined by assay-based typing. The repertoires were released in a freely available public database intended as a resource for research on the immune response to SARS-CoV-2. Deeply sampled blood TCRbeta repertoires from subjects exposed to, actively infected with, or recovered from COVID-19 were included in the dataset. Nearly every sample came with metadata listing a de-identified subject ID, COVID-19 status, age in years and sex. The material from the prospective study consisted of cDNA or gDNA derived from T cells, B-cell-depleted T cells, or PBMCs. Samples came from the ongoing ImmuneRACE study (first 160 participants) plus 1,254 subjects from 6 global collaborators.

About this clone itself: The target of this receptor is not known. Base-call qualities are not available, and no considerably larger clone is one nucleotide away.

The CDR3 spans 18 residues, from the cysteine through the phenylalanine. CDR3 DNA is the only sequence kept; it has 54 bases, read in frame from the first base. The germline V and J ends show losses of 6 bases and 8 bases respectively, and no gene match explains 15 bases of the junction. The germline V gene encodes CDR1 SEHNR and CDR2 FQNEAQ (reference sequence). Overall study outcomes, separate from this receptor: The quantity of clinical and demographic metadata differed by source and by participant and was supplied without curation.

TCRbeta CDR3 regions were amplified from genomic DNA by means of the immunoSEQ Assay, a bias-controlled multiplex PCR. Turning to the authors' computational methods: The number of nucleated cells in each sample was estimated by amplification of reference gene primers within the assay. Sequence reads were collapsed and filtered to measure the absolute abundance of every unique TCRbeta CDR3 rearrangement. For each sample, productive Simpson clonality was calculated as the square root of Simpson's diversity index over productive rearrangements. Not all clones reach the TCRdb copy of this immuneACCESS table, which keeps in-frame sequences only. Checked studies attribute under half of the gap to unresolved V genes and leave the rest unexplained. The V and J calls and clone size were taken over from that table, and D and trimming were inferred from the DNA. This sample gives roughly 450,000 clones in total; roughly 87% of them show up just once. Together, the top ten hold 0.6% of the sample.

Participants in the prospective study were enrolled through a virtual design, were aged roughly 18 to 100 years, and lived in under 25 United States geographic areas. In the prospective study, cohorts were assigned on the basis of participant-reported clinical history obtained from a screening survey and a study questionnaire. ImmuneRACE Cohort 3 recovered participants were defined by two consecutive negative NP/OP PCR tests, healthcare professional clearance, or symptom resolution. Mobile phlebotomists in the prospective study collected whole blood, serum and a nasopharyngeal or oropharyngeal swab from every participant. Additional blood draws and questionnaires over an approximately two-month period could optionally be provided by prospective study participants. Prospective study blood samples were shipped either frozen or at room temperature before DNA extraction.

Sequenced sample: PBMCs or T cells enriched from blood (not recorded which). This clonotype was obtained from a man younger than 35 who had recovered from COVID-19. The chain couples TRBV7-9 to TRBJ1-6; 11 central bases correspond to TRBD1. The nucleotide sequence is TGTGCCAGCAGACGCCAAACACTAGGGACAGGGGGTGATTCACCCCTCCACTTT. The encoded protein is CASRRQTLGTGGDSPLHF. The full variable domain, with segments outside the CDR3 supplied by the reference TRBV7-9 and TRBJ1-6 proteins, appears as DTGVSQNPRHKITKRGQNVTFRCDPISEHNRLYWYRQTLGQGPEFLTYFQNEAQLEKSRLLSDRFSAERPKGSFSTLEIQRTEQGDSAMYLCASRRQTLGTGGDSPLHFGNGTRLTVT.